This T cell receptor beta chain was observed in a study of cytomegalovirus exposure and HLA in healthy donors. Primers included in the PCR were 60 Vbeta and 13 Jbeta primers. Repertoires were generated with immunoSEQ multiplex PCR, while TCRdb's copy carries only in-frame clones and drops some. The sample has more than 90,000 clones; the top ten hold 3.7%. V was trimmed by 4 bases and J by 3 bases, leaving 6 bases between them. This CDR3 spans 12 amino acids. Germline V lookup: CDR1 SGHNT, CDR2 YYREEE (reference sequence). This sequence originates from a young man in good health and CMV-seronegative. This chain connects TRBV5-4 to TRBJ2-3; tentative D call: TRBD2 (6 bases). The sequenced material came from PBMCs. The CDR3 nucleotides are TGTGCCAGCAGCGGAGGGACAGATACGCAGTATTTT. It codes for CASSGGTDTQYF. Using reference TRBV5-4 and TRBJ2-3 for the parts outside the CDR3, the full variable domain is ETGVTQSPTHLIKTRGQQVTLRCSSQSGHNTVSWYQQALGQGPQFIFQYYREEENGRGNFPPRFSGLQFPNYSSELNVNALELDDSALYLCASSGGTDTQYFGPGTRLTVL.